The TCR beta chain under discussion was sequenced for a study of OX40 agonist ivuxolimab in advanced cancers. Sequencing used immunoSEQ multiplex PCR; TCRdb keeps in-frame clones, though not all of them. The repertoire consists of 20,000 to 30,000 clones, with around 67% occurring once and the leading ten covering about 18%. Overall study findings and caveats: Normalized T-cell clonal expansion was also low in a subset of nonresponders.

V lost 7 bases, J lost 0 bases, and 0 bases stayed unmatched. Germline CDR1 is SQVTM and CDR2 is ANQGSEA. This CDR3 region has 12 residues. A word on this clone: The antigen is undetermined.

Sequencing was performed on CD4+ or CD8+ T cells sorted from blood, taken in a trial of the OX40 agonist ivuxolimab. The V call is TRBV29-1, the J call TRBJ1-3; 7 bases map to TRBD1. The origin of this receptor is an adult with an advanced solid tumor such as melanoma, head and neck, liver or kidney cancer. CDR3 DNA sequence: TGCAGCGGACAGGGCTCTGGAAACACCATATATTTT. As protein: CSGQGSGNTIYF. The full variable domain, with the rest looked up from reference TRBV29-1 and TRBJ1-3, is SAVISQKPSRDICQRGTSLTIQCQVDSQVTMMFWYRQQPGQSLTLIATANQGSEATYESGFVIDKFPISRPNLTFSTLTVSNMSPEDSSIYLCSGQGSGNTIYFGEGSWLTVV.